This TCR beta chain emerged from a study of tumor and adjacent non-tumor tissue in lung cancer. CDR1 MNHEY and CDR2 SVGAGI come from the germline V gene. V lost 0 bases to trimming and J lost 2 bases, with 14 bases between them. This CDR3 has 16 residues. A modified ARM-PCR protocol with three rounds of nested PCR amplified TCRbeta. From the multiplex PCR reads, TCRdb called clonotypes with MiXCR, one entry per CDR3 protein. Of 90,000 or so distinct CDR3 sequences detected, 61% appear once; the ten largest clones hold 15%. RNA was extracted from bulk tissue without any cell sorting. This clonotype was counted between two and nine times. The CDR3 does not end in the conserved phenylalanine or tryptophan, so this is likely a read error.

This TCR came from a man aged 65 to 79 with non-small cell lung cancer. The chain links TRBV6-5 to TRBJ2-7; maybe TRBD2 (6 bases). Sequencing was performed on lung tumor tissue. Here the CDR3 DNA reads TGTGCCAGCAGTTACTCTCGAAGGGACTTAGCCTACGAGCAGTACTTG. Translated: CASSYSRRDLAYEQYL.